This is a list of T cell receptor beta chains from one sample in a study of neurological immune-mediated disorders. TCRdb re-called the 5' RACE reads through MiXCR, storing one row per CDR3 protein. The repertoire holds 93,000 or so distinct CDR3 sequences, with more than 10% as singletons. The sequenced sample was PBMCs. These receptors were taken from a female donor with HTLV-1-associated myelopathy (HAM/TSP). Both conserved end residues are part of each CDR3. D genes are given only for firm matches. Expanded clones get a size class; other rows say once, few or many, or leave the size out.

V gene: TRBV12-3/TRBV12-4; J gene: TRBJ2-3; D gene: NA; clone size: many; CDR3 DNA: TGTGCCAGCAGTTTGCCGGGGGAGAGCACAGATACGCAGTATTTT; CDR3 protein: CASSLPGESTDTQYF
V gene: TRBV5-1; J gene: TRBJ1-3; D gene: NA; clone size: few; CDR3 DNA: TGCGCCAGCAGCTTGGGCTTAGGAGGGGCGGCGAGAGGAAACACCATATATTTT; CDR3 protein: CASSLGLGGAARGNTIYF
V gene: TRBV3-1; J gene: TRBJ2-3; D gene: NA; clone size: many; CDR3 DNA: TGTGCCAGCAGCCTCCATCACAATACGCAGTATTTT; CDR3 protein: CASSLHHNTQYF
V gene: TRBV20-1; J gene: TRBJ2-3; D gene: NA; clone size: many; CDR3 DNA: TGCAGTGCTAGAAGGGCGGGAAGCACAGATACGCAGTATTTT; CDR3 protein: CSARRAGSTDTQYF
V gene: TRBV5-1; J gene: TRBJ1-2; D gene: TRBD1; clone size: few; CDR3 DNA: TGCGCCAGCAGCGAACAGGGGGCCGACAGCTACACCTTC; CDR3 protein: CASSEQGADSYTF
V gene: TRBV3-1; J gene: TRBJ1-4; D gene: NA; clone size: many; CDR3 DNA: TGTGCCAGCAGCCGACGAACCGGGACAGAAAAACTGTTTTTT; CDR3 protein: CASSRRTGTEKLFF
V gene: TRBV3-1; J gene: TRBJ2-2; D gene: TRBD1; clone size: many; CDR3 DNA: TGTGCCAGCATCCGGACAGGGAACACCGGGGAGCTGTTTTTT; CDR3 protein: CASIRTGNTGELFF
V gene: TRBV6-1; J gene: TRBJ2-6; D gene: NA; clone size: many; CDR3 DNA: TGTGCCAGCAACCAGGGGAGGCTCTCTGGGGCCAACGTCCTGACTTTC; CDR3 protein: CASNQGRLSGANVLTF
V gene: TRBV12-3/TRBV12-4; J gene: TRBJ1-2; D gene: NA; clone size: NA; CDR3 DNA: TGTGCAAGCAGTTTAACAGGGTGGAACTATGGCTACACCTTC; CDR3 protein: CASSLTGWNYGYTF
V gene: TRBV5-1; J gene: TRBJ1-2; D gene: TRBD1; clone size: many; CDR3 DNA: TGCGCCAGCAGCTCGGACAGGGCTAAAGGCTACACCTTC; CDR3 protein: CASSSDRAKGYTF
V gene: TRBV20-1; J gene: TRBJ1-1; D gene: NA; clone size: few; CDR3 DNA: TGCAGTGCTAAAGGGTCGAACACTGAAGCTTTCTTT; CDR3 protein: CSAKGSNTEAFF
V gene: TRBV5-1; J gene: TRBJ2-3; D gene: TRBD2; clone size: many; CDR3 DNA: TGCGCCAGCACCCTAGGACTAGCCAACACAGATACGCAGTATTTT; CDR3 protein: CASTLGLANTDTQYF
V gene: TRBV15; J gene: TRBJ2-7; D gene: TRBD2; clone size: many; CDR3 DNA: TGTGCCACCAGCAGAGTGGCTAGCGGGGACGAGCAGTACTTC; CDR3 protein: CATSRVASGDEQYF
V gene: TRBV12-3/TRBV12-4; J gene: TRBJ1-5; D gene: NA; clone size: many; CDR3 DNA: TGTGCCAGCAGCCGCCCTGGGTTTCAGCCCCAGCATTTT; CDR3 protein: CASSRPGFQPQHF
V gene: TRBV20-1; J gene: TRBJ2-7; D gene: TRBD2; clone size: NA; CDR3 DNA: TGCAGTGCAACGCCGCCGGGACTAGCGGGCTACGAGCAGTACTTC; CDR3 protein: CSATPPGLAGYEQYF
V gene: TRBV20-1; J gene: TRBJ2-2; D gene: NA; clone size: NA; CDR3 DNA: TGCAGTGCGATGCCGGATAACACCGGGGAGCTGTTTTTT; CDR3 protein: CSAMPDNTGELFF
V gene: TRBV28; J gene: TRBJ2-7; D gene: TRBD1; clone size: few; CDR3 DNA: TGTGCCAGCAGTCCAGCAGGGGGTCAGTACGAGCAGTACTTC; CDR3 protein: CASSPAGGQYEQYF
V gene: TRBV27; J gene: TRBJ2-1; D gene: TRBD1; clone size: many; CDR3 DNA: TGTGCCAGCAGTCCCAATCCGGACAGGGGTGATGAGCAGTTCTTC; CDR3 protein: CASSPNPDRGDEQFF
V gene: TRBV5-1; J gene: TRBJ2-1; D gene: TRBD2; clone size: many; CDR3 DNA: TGCGCCAGCAGCCTACTCCTAGCGGGGGCCTCTCGGGGCTCCTACAATGAGCAGTTCTTC; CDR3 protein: CASSLLLAGASRGSYNEQFF
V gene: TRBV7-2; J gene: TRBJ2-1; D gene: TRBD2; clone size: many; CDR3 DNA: TGTGCCAGCAGCTTTAGCGGGGGCGCTCGATCGAATGAGCAGTTCTTC; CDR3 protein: CASSFSGGARSNEQFF
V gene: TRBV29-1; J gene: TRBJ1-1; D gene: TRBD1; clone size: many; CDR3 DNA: TGCAGCGTTGAATCGACAGGGGGCAACGCTGAAGCTTTCTTT; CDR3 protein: CSVESTGGNAEAFF
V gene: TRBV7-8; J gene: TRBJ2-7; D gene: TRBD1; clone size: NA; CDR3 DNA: TGTGCCAGCAGCTTAGAAGGGGGCCCTTCCTACGAGCAGTACTTC; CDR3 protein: CASSLEGGPSYEQYF